The rows below give T cell receptor beta chains drawn from one sample of a study of blood T cell repertoires in COVID-19. Clones were read by immunoSEQ multiplex PCR, and TCRdb kept only the in-frame ones, dropping some. Of tens of thousands of clones in the sample, roughly 80% were seen once. Sequencing was carried out using peripheral blood. The receptors come from a human donor in a cohort sampled during active COVID-19. The CDR3 runs from the conserved cysteine through the conserved F or W. D genes are given only for firm matches. Clone size is not always given. Where it is, it says once, few, many or a class for expanded clones.

CDR3aa: CASSEFVTGELFF; CDR3nt: TGTGCCAGCAGTGAATTCGTAACCGGGGAGCTGTTTTTT; j_gene: TRBJ2-2; d_gene: NA; abundance: NA; v_gene: TRBV2
CDR3aa: CASRLNQGSNQPQHF; CDR3nt: TGTGCCAGCAGGTTGAATCAGGGTAGCAATCAGCCCCAGCATTTT; j_gene: TRBJ1-5; d_gene: NA; abundance: NA; v_gene: TRBV2
CDR3aa: CSGVAGLYNEQFF; CDR3nt: TGCAGCGGCGTAGCGGGGCTCTACAATGAGCAGTTCTTC; j_gene: TRBJ2-1; d_gene: TRBD2; abundance: NA; v_gene: TRBV29-1
CDR3aa: CASSLAGGGNAEAFF; CDR3nt: TGTGCCAGCAGCTTAGCAGGGGGCGGTAACGCTGAAGCTTTCTTT; j_gene: TRBJ1-1; d_gene: TRBD1; abundance: NA; v_gene: TRBV7-8
CDR3aa: CASSQLFLLKEAKNIQYF; CDR3nt: TGCGCCAGCAGCCAACTGTTCCTCCTAAAAGAAGCCAAAAACATTCAGTACTTC; j_gene: TRBJ2-4; d_gene: NA; abundance: NA; v_gene: TRBV4-1
CDR3aa: CAWSGDVMGNQPQHF; CDR3nt: TGTGCCTGGAGCGGAGACGTGATGGGCAATCAGCCCCAGCATTTT; j_gene: TRBJ1-5; d_gene: NA; abundance: NA; v_gene: TRBV30
CDR3aa: CASSFPGQGARAEAFF; CDR3nt: TGTGCCAGCAGTTTCCCGGGACAGGGGGCCAGGGCTGAAGCTTTCTTT; j_gene: TRBJ1-1; d_gene: TRBD1; abundance: NA; v_gene: TRBV28
CDR3aa: CASSPTGNSYGYTF; CDR3nt: TGTGCCAGCTCACCAACAGGGAACAGTTATGGCTACACCTTC; j_gene: TRBJ1-2; d_gene: NA; abundance: NA; v_gene: TRBV18
CDR3aa: CASSSQVLAGVYNEQFF; CDR3nt: TGTGCCAGCAGCTCACAAGTACTAGCGGGAGTCTACAATGAGCAGTTCTTC; j_gene: TRBJ2-1; d_gene: TRBD2; abundance: NA; v_gene: TRBV7-9
CDR3aa: CASSLRSGSSTGELFF; CDR3nt: TGTGCCAGCAGCTTACGGAGCGGGAGCTCCACCGGGGAGCTGTTTTTT; j_gene: TRBJ2-2; d_gene: TRBD2; abundance: NA; v_gene: TRBV7-2
CDR3aa: CASSFIGSNEQFF; CDR3nt: TGTGCCAGCAGCTTTATCGGGTCCAATGAGCAGTTCTTC; j_gene: TRBJ2-1; d_gene: NA; abundance: NA; v_gene: TRBV11-2
CDR3aa: CASSSQGISGNTIYF; CDR3nt: TGTGCCAGCAGCTCACAGGGTATCTCTGGAAACACCATATATTTT; j_gene: TRBJ1-3; d_gene: NA; abundance: NA; v_gene: TRBV7-6
CDR3aa: CASSPLLAGKNTEAFF; CDR3nt: TGTGCCAGCAGCCCACTTCTGGCAGGGAAGAACACTGAAGCTTTCTTT; j_gene: TRBJ1-1; d_gene: NA; abundance: NA; v_gene: TRBV7-3
CDR3aa: CASSPEDKTPQHF; CDR3nt: TGTGCCAGCAGCCCAGAGGACAAGACGCCCCAGCATTTT; j_gene: TRBJ1-5; d_gene: NA; abundance: NA; v_gene: TRBV7-8
CDR3aa: CASSKLRGVQGFTDNSPLHF; CDR3nt: TGTGCCAGCAGCAAATTGCGGGGAGTACAGGGGTTTACGGATAATTCACCCCTCCACTTT; j_gene: TRBJ1-6; d_gene: NA; abundance: NA; v_gene: TRBV21-1
CDR3aa: CASSPKRRLYEQYF; CDR3nt: TGTGCCAGCAGCCCCAAGCGGCGTCTATACGAGCAGTACTTC; j_gene: TRBJ2-7; d_gene: NA; abundance: NA; v_gene: TRBV7-9
CDR3aa: CASRSLANEQFF; CDR3nt: TGTGCCAGTAGAAGCCTAGCTAATGAGCAGTTCTTC; j_gene: TRBJ2-1; d_gene: NA; abundance: NA; v_gene: TRBV19
CDR3aa: CASSFAGQGAQGYTF; CDR3nt: TGTGCCAGCAGCTTCGCCGGACAGGGGGCGCAAGGCTACACCTTC; j_gene: TRBJ1-2; d_gene: TRBD1; abundance: NA; v_gene: TRBV7-9
CDR3aa: CATLQSGFSTDTQYF; CDR3nt: TGTGCCACCCTACAATCGGGATTTAGCACAGATACGCAGTATTTT; j_gene: TRBJ2-3; d_gene: NA; abundance: NA; v_gene: TRBV15
CDR3aa: CASSQVGGFNTGELFF; CDR3nt: TGTGCCAGCAGCCAAGTAGGGGGTTTTAACACCGGGGAGCTGTTTTTT; j_gene: TRBJ2-2; d_gene: NA; abundance: NA; v_gene: TRBV14
CDR3aa: CASSLARGQGRADTQYF; CDR3nt: TGTGCCAGCAGCTTAGCGCGAGGACAGGGTCGCGCAGATACGCAGTATTTT; j_gene: TRBJ2-3; d_gene: TRBD1; abundance: NA; v_gene: TRBV7-8
CDR3aa: CASSPQAGAPYEQYF; CDR3nt: TGTGCCAGCAGTCCCCAAGCGGGAGCCCCCTACGAGCAGTACTTC; j_gene: TRBJ2-7; d_gene: TRBD2; abundance: NA; v_gene: TRBV28
CDR3aa: CASSLGGLAANTGELFF; CDR3nt: TGTGCCAGCAGCTTAGGGGGACTAGCGGCGAACACCGGGGAGCTGTTTTTT; j_gene: TRBJ2-2; d_gene: TRBD2; abundance: NA; v_gene: TRBV7-9
CDR3aa: CATSDSGRRNSNQPQHF; CDR3nt: TGTGCCACCAGTGATTCCGGCAGGAGGAATAGCAATCAGCCCCAGCATTTT; j_gene: TRBJ1-5; d_gene: NA; abundance: NA; v_gene: TRBV24-1
CDR3aa: CAWSLGLGQVLLAKNIQYF; CDR3nt: TGTGCCTGGAGTCTCGGTTTGGGACAGGTTCTGTTAGCCAAAAACATTCAGTACTTC; j_gene: TRBJ2-4; d_gene: TRBD1; abundance: NA; v_gene: TRBV30
CDR3aa: CAWQLADRAQYF; CDR3nt: TGTGCCTGGCAACTAGCTGACAGGGCCCAGTACTTC; j_gene: TRBJ2-5; d_gene: NA; abundance: few; v_gene: TRBV30
CDR3aa: CASSQESSGYNEQFF; CDR3nt: TGCGCCAGCAGCCAAGAGTCCAGCGGGTACAATGAGCAGTTCTTC; j_gene: TRBJ2-1; d_gene: NA; abundance: NA; v_gene: TRBV4-3
CDR3aa: CASSLTGTASKGELFF; CDR3nt: TGTGCCAGCAGCTTAACCGGGACAGCGAGTAAGGGGGAGCTGTTTTTT; j_gene: TRBJ2-2; d_gene: TRBD1; abundance: few; v_gene: TRBV7-3